This T cell receptor (beta chain) originates from a study of cytomegalovirus exposure and HLA in healthy donors. This clone was recorded a few times. In the PCR, 60 Vbeta and 13 Jbeta primers were used. Profiled with immunoSEQ multiplex PCR; TCRdb holds only in-frame clones, not every one. Here the sample spans around 210,000 clones, around 77% being singletons. The length of the CDR3 is 15 residues. Germline V gene lookup returns CDR1 GTSNPN and CDR2 SVGIG (reference sequence). With V trimmed by 2 bases and J by 2 bases, 5 bases remained unmatched. This rearrangement joins TRBV30 to TRBJ1-5, with 8 bases identical to TRBD1. The clonotype was recovered from a woman aged 25 to 45 in good health and CMV-seronegative. Sequencing was carried out using PBMCs. The CDR3: CAWSLDREGNQPQHF. For the CDR3, the DNA is TGTGCCTGGAGTCTGGACAGGGAAGGCAATCAGCCCCAGCATTTT.